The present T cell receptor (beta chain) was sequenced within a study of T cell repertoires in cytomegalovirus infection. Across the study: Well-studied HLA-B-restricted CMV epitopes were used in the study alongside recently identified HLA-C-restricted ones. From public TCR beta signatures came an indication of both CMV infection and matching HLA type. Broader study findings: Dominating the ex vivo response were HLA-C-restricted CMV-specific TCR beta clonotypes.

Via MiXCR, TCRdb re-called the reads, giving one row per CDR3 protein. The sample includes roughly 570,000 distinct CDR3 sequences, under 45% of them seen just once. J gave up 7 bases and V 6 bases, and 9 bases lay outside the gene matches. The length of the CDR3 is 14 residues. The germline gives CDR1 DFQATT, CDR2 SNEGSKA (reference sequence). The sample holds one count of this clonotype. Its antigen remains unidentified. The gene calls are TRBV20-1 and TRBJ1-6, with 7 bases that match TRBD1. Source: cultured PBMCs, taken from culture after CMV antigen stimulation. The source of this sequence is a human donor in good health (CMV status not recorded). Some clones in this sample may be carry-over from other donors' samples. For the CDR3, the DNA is TGCAGTGCCGAAGCGACAGGGACCAATTCACCCCTCCACTTT. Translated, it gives CSAEATGTNSPLHF.